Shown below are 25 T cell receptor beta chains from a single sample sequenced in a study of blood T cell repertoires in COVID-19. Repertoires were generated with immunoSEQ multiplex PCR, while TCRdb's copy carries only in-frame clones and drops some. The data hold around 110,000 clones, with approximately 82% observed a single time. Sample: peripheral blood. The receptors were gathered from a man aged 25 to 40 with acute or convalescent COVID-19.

CDR3 protein: CASRGSESGNTIYF. CDR3 DNA sequence: TGTGCCTCCAGGGGGTCGGAGTCTGGAAACACCATATATTTT. The chain joins TRBV10-3 to TRBJ1-3; 7 bases are shared with TRBD1. CDR3 size: 14 residues. J was trimmed by 1 base and V by 11 bases; bases with no gene match: 8. Germline CDR1 is ENHRY and CDR2 is SYGVKD.

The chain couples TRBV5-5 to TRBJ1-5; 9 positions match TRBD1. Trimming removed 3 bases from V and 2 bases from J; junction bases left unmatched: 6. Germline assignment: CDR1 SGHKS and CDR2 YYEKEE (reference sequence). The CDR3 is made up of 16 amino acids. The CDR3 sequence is CASSSGQGLGNQPQHF. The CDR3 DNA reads TGTGCCAGCAGCTCGGGACAGGGCCTGGGCAATCAGCCCCAGCATTTT.

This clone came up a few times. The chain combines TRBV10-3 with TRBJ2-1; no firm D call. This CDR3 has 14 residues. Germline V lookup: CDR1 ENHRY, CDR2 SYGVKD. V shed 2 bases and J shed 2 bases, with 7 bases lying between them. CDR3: CAISESAAYNEQFF. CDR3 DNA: TGTGCCATCAGTGAGAGTGCGGCCTACAATGAGCAGTTCTTC.

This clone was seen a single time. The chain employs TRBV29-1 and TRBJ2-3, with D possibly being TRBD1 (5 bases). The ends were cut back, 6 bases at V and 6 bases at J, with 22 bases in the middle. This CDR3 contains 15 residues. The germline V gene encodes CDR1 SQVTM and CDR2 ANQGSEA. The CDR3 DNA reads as TGCAGCGTGAGACATAGGGGTAAGCTTGCGGATACGCAGTATTTT. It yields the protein CSVRHRGKLADTQYF.

CDR3 in DNA: TGTGCCAGCAGTGAAGTGCGGGGAAATAATTCACCCCTCCACTTT. Translating it yields CASSEVRGNNSPLHF. The chain uses TRBV6-1 and TRBJ1-6; D remains unclear. Between the trimmed V and J ends, which lost 1 base and 5 bases, there was a span of 9 bases. In germline, CDR1 is MNHNS, CDR2 SASEGT. CDR3 length equals 15 residues.

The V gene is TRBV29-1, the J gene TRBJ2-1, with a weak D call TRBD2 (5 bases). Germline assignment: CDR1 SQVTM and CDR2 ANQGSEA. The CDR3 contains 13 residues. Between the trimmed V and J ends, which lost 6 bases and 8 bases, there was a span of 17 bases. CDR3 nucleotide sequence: TGCAGCGTCTACGGGGTCGGAACGGATGAGCAGTTCTTC. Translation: CSVYGVGTDEQFF.

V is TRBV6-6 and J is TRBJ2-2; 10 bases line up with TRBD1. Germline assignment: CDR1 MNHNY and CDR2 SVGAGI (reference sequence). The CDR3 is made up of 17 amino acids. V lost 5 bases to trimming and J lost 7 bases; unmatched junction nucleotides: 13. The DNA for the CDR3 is TGTGCCAGCAGTCCTCAACTTGACAGGGGGCAGGTCGGGGAGCTGTTTTTT. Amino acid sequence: CASSPQLDRGQVGELFF.

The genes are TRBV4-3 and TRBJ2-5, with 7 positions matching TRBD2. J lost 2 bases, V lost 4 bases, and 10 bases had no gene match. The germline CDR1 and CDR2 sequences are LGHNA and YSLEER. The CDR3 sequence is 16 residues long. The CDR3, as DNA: TGCGCCAGCAGCCGACACCGGACTAGAGGGCAAGAGACCCAGTACTTC. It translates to CASSRHRTRGQETQYF.

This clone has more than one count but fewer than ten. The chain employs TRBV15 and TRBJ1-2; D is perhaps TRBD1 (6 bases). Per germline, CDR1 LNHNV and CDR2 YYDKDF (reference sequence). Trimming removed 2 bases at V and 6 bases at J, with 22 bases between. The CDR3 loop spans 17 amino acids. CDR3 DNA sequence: TGTGCCACCAGCAGATTCGTCCCGCTGGGGGCAGGGGATGGCTACACCTTC. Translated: CATSRFVPLGAGDGYTF. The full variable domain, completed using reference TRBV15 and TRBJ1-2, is DAMVIQNPRYQVTQFGKPVTLSCSQTLNHNVMYWYQQKSSQAPKLLFHYYDKDFNNEADTPDNFQSRRPNTSFCFLDIRSPGLGDTAMYLCATSRFVPLGAGDGYTFGSGTRLTVV.

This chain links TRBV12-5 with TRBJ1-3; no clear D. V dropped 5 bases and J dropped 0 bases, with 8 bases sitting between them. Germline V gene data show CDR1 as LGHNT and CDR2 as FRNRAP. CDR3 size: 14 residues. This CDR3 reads CASGPWSSGNTIYF. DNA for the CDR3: TGTGCTAGTGGTCCCTGGAGCTCTGGAAACACCATATATTTT.

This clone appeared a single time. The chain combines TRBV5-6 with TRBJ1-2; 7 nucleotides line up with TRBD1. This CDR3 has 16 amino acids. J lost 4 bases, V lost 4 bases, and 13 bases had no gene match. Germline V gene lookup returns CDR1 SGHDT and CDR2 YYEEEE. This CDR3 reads CASSILRTGVIYGYTF. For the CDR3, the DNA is TGTGCCAGCAGCATCCTGCGAACAGGGGTTATCTATGGCTACACCTTC.

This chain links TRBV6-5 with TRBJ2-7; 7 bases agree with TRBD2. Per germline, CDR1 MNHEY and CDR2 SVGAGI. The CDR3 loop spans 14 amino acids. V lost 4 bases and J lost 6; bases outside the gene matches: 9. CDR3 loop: CASSSRGVGSEQYV. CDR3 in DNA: TGTGCCAGCAGTTCCCGGGGGGTGGGGAGCGAGCAGTACGTC.

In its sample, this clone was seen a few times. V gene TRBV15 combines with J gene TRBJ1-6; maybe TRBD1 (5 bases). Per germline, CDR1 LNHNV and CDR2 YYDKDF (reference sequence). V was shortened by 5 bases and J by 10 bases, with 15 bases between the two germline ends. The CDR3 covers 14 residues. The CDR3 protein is CATSYRRRESPLHF. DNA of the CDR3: TGTGCCACCAGCTACAGACGCAGGGAATCACCCCTCCACTTT.

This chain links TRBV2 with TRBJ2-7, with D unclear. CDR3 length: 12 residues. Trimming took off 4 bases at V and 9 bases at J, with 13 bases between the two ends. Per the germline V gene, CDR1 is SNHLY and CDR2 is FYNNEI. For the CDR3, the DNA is TGTGCCAGCAGTGTGACCGGCCGGGTGCAGTACGTC. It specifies CASSVTGRVQYV.

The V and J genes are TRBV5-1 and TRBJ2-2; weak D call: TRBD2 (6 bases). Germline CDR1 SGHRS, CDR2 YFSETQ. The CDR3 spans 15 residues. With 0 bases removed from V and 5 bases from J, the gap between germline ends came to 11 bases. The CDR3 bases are TGCGCCAGCAGCTTGGGTGGCGGGGCTACCGGGGAGCTGTTTTTT. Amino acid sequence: CASSLGGGATGELFF.

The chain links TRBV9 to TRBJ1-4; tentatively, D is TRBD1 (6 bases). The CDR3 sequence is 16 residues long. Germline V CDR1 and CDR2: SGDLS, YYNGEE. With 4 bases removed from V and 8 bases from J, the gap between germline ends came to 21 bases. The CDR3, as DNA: TGTGCCAGCAGCCAAACCCCACAGGGTGGGTACGAAAAACTGTTTTTT. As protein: CASSQTPQGGYEKLFF. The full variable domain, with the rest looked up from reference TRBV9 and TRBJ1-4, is DSGVTQTPKHLITATGQRVTLRCSPRSGDLSVYWYQQSLDQGLQFLIQYYNGEERAKGNILERFSAQQFPDLHSELNLSSLELGDSALYFCASSQTPQGGYEKLFFGSGTQLSVL.

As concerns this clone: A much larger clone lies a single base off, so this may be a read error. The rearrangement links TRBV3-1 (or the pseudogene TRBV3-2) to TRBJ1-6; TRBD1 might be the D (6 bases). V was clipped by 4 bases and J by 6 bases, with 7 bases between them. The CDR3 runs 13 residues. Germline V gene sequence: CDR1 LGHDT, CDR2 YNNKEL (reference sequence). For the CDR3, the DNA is TGTGCCAGCAGCCCGGACAGTAATTCACCCCTCCACTTT. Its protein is CASSPDSNSPLHF.

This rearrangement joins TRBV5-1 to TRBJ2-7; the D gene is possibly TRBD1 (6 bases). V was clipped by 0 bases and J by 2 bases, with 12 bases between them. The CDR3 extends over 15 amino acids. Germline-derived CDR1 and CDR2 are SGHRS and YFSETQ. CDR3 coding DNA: TGCGCCAGCAGCTTGGATCCCGGGACACCCTACGAGCAGTACTTC. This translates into CASSLDPGTPYEQYF.

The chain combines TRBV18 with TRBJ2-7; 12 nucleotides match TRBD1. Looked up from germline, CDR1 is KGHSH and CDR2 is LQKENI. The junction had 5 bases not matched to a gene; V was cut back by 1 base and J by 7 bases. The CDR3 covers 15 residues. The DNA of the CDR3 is TGTGCCAGCTCACCACGGGACAGGGGGCTCCAGGAGCAGTACTTC. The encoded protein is CASSPRDRGLQEQYF.

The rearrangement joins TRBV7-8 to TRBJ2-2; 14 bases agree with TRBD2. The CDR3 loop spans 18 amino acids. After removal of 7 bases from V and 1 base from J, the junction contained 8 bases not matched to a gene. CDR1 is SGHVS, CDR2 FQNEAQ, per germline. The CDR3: CASTPLGTSGGNTGELFF. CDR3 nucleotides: TGTGCCAGCACCCCCCTCGGGACTAGCGGGGGGAACACCGGGGAGCTGTTTTTT.

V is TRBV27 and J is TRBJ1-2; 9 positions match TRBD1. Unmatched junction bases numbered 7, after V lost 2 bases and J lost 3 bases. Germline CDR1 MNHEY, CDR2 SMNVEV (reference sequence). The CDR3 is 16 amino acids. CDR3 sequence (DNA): TGTGCCAGCAGTTTAAGGTCGACAGGGGGTGACTATGGCTACACCTTC. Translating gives CASSLRSTGGDYGYTF.

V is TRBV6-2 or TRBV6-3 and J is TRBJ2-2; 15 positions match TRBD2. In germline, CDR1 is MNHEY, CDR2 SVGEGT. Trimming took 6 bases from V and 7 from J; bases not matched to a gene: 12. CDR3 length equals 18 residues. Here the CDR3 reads CASSTGTSGRSGGGELFF. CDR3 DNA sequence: TGTGCCAGCAGCACCGGGACTAGCGGGAGGAGTGGAGGCGGGGAGCTGTTTTTT.

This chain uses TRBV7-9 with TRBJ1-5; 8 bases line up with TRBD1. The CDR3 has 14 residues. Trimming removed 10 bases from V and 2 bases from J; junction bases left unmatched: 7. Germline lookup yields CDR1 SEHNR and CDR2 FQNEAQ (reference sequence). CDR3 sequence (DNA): TGTGCCACCGGACAGGGTCGGGGCAATCAGCCCCAGCATTTT. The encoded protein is CATGQGRGNQPQHF. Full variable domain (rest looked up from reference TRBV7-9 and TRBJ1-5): DTGVSQNPRHKITKRGQNVTFRCDPISEHNRLYWYRQTLGQGPEFLTYFQNEAQLEKSRLLSDRFSAERPKGSFSTLEIQRTEQGDSAMYLCATGQGRGNQPQHFGDGTRLSIL.

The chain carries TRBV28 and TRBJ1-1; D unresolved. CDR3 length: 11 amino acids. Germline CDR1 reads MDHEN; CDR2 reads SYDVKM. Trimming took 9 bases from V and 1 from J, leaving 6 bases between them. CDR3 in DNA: TGTGCCAGTCAGGCGAACACTGAAGCTTTCTTT. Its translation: CASQANTEAFF.

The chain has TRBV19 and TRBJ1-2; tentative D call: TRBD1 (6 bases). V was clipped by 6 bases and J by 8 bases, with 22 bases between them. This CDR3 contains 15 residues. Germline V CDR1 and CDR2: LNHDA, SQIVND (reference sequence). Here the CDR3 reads CASRALRGGAEGYTF. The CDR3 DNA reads TGTGCCAGTAGAGCCTTGCGGGGGGGCGCTGAAGGCTACACCTTC.